This T cell receptor (beta chain) was captured in a study of human T cells and chemical hapten exposure. Time point denoted: pre-sensitization, week 0. As for treatment: therapeutic diphenylcyclopropenone sensitization with weekly scalp DPC. MiXCR, applied by TCRdb to the RACE reads, yields one record per CDR3 protein. The sample yields about 260,000 distinct CDR3 sequences, about 8.6% seen once. This TCR came from a woman between 40 and 55 years old with alopecia areata. Some clones in this sample may be carry-over from other donors' samples. This specimen was whole blood, taken in connection with sensitization to the hapten diphenylcyclopropenone (DPC).

This CDR3 is CASSYDRVAGANVLTF. CDR3 bases: TGTGCCAGCAGTTACGACCGCGTAGCTGGGGCCAACGTCCTGACTTTC. The chain joins TRBV6-2 or TRBV6-3 to TRBJ2-6; D is ambiguous. CDR3 length: 16 residues. CDR1 MNHEY and CDR2 SVGEGT come from the germline V gene. V gave up 2 bases and J gave up 2 bases, with 10 bases separating them.